A selection of T cell receptor beta chains follows, all from one sample in a study of shared clonotypes between healthy human individuals. Here immunoSEQ multiplex PCR was the method, and the copy in TCRdb shows in-frame clones only, minus some. The top ten hold roughly 0.06% of the sample, which has roughly 530,000 clones, approximately 95% seen once. The sequencing input was naive CD4+ T cells sorted from blood. Every receptor here comes from a woman aged 30 to 39 in good health. Each CDR3 is given with its conserved first and last residue. The D gene is left open where the match is weak. Clone sizes are given selectively: once, few, many, or a class where the clone is expanded.

TRBJ2-7 - TRBV10-1 - TGCGCCAGCGCCAAACAGGGAGTAACGGGCGAGCAGTACTTC CASAKQGVTGEQYF
TRBJ1-5 - TRBV18 - TGTGCCAGCTCACCAGAGGGCACTTGGGCCCAGCCCCAGCATTTT CASSPEGTWAQPQHF
TRBJ2-7 - TRBV5-1 - TGCGCCAGCAGCTCAAAGGAACCGAGCTACGAGCAGTACTTC CASSSKEPSYEQYF
TRBJ1-1 - TRBV7-9 - TGTGCCAGCAGCCACGGGAACAGGCCGTGGGTCACTGAAGCTTTCTTT CASSHGNRPWVTEAFF
TRBJ2-7 - TRBV28 TRBD1 TGTGCCAGCAGTAAACCCGGGACAGGGCAGTATGACGAGCAGTACTTC CASSKPGTGQYDEQYF
TRBJ1-1 - TRBV5-1 - TGCGCCAGCAGCTTGAGGACAGAGGGAACTGAAGCTTTCTTT CASSLRTEGTEAFF
TRBJ2-7 once TRBV19 TRBD2 TGTGCCAGTAGTATCTTTAGCGGGAGATCCTACGAGCAGTACTTC CASSIFSGRSYEQYF
TRBJ2-5 once TRBV7-2 TRBD1 TGTGCCAGCAGCTTATCCCGGACAGGGGGAGGGGAGACCCAGTACTTC CASSLSRTGGGETQYF
TRBJ2-1 - TRBV5-6 - TGTGCCAGCAGCTTGACTCGGGAGCTCTACAATGAGCAGTTCTTC CASSLTRELYNEQFF
TRBJ2-4 - TRBV19 TRBD2 TGTGCCAGTAGTATAGATCCCGTGGGACTAGCGGTAGCCAAAAACATTCAGTACTTC CASSIDPVGLAVAKNIQYF
TRBJ2-2 - TRBV6-5 - TGTGCCAGCAGAGTCTTATACACCGGGGAGCTGTTTTTT CASRVLYTGELFF
TRBJ1-1 - TRBV2 - TGTGCCAGCATCGTCGGCCGGAGTTACCTAGGAGCTGAAGCTTTCTTT CASIVGRSYLGAEAFF
TRBJ2-7 - TRBV28 TRBD1 TGTGCCAGCAGGACCGGGACAGGGTACGAGCAGTACTTC CASRTGTGYEQYF
TRBJ1-5 - TRBV10-2 - TGCGCCAGCAGTGACAGGGACCTCAATCAGCCCCAGCATTTT CASSDRDLNQPQHF
TRBJ1-1 - TRBV4-1 - TGCGCCAGCAGCCAAGATACCAAACACGGGACCGCTGAAGCTTTCTTT CASSQDTKHGTAEAFF
TRBJ2-1 - TRBV19 TRBD2 TGTGCCAGTAGTACCGGAAAGGCTAGCGGGAGGTACTACAATGAGCAGTTCTTC CASSTGKASGRYYNEQFF
TRBJ1-2 - TRBV28 TRBD1 TGTGCCAGCAGCCAGACAGGGGTTAACTATGGCTACACCTTC CASSQTGVNYGYTF
TRBJ1-3 - TRBV18 - TGTGCCAGCTCACCGGAACAGGGTGTGCATGGAAACACCATATATTTT CASSPEQGVHGNTIYF
TRBJ2-7 - TRBV7-3 TRBD1 TGTGCCAGCAGCTCTCCGACAGGGGAGCAGTACTTC CASSSPTGEQYF
TRBJ1-5 - TRBV4-1 - TGCGCCAGCAGCCAAGGCACAGGGCTAGGGCAGCCCCAGCATTTT CASSQGTGLGQPQHF
TRBJ2-7 - TRBV6-5 - TGTGCCACGGGTCGTACGGGGCCCTACGAGCAGTACTTC CATGRTGPYEQYF
TRBJ1-1 - TRBV27 TRBD1 TGTGCCAGCAGCTTGTCCGGGACAGGGTTTACTGAAGCTTTCTTT CASSLSGTGFTEAFF
TRBJ1-2 - TRBV27 TRBD1 TGTGCCAGCAGTAAGGACAGGGTAAATGGTGGCTACACCTTC CASSKDRVNGGYTF
TRBJ2-3 - TRBV5-4 - TGTGCCAGCAGCGCTGGACAGCGCACAGATACGCAGTATTTT CASSAGQRTDTQYF
TRBJ2-2 - TRBV4-1 - TGCGCCAGCAGTCCTCGGGTAGCGGACGGATGGAACACCGGGGAGCTGTTTTTT CASSPRVADGWNTGELFF
TRBJ2-7 - TRBV4-1 TRBD2 TGCGCCAGCAGCCAAGCTCTAGCGGGAGTCCACGAGCAGTACTTC CASSQALAGVHEQYF
TRBJ2-1 - TRBV28 - TGTGCCAGCAGTTTACGGCGGAATGAGCAGTTCTTC CASSLRRNEQFF
TRBJ2-7 - TRBV7-8 - TGTGCCAGCAGCTTAGGGGTCGGCTGGGCTAGCCCTATTTTATCCGAGCAGTACTTC CASSLGVGWASPILSEQYF
TRBJ1-2 - TRBV6-5 - TGTGCCAGCAGTTACTCGCAGGGGCGAAACGATGGCTACACCTTC CASSYSQGRNDGYTF
TRBJ1-1 - TRBV18 - TGTGCCAGCTCACCCGGACAGACGACTGAAGCTTTCTTT CASSPGQTTEAFF
TRBJ2-7 - TRBV6-5 TRBD2 TGTGCCAGCAGTTACTCGGGACTAGCGGGAGGGTACGAGCAGTACTTC CASSYSGLAGGYEQYF
TRBJ2-5 - TRBV5-1 - TGCGCCAGCAGCCAACACCGACCCCAAGAGACCCAGTACTTC CASSQHRPQETQYF
TRBJ1-3 - TRBV9 TRBD1 TGTGCCAGCAGCGGGTGGGGACAGCACTCTGGAAACACCATATATTTT CASSGWGQHSGNTIYF
TRBJ2-7 - TRBV28 TRBD2 TGTGCCAGCAGACTCCGATACGGGACTAGCGGGAGTCCGGGTCTCGAGCAGTACTTC CASRLRYGTSGSPGLEQYF
TRBJ2-7 - TRBV5-1 TRBD1 TGCGCCAGCACCCTTCTTGGAGGGCCTCGGGACAGGGACCACGAGCAGTACTTC CASTLLGGPRDRDHEQYF
TRBJ2-7 - TRBV19 TRBD2 TGTGCCAGTAGTACCCGTTTACCGGGACTAGGTAACTACGAGCAGTACTTC CASSTRLPGLGNYEQYF
TRBJ1-4 - TRBV5-1 - TGCGCCAGCAGGCGTGGGACGGGAGCTAATGAAAAACTGTTTTTT CASRRGTGANEKLFF